The 12 T cell receptor beta chains given below trace back to one sample, sequenced in a study of blood T cell repertoires in COVID-19. The repertoire was sequenced with immunoSEQ multiplex PCR; TCRdb's copy has only in-frame clones and lacks some. The profile shows 90,000 to 140,000 clones, roughly 80% of them singletons. Sequencing was done on a sample of peripheral blood. Receptors originate from an elderly woman with acute or convalescent COVID-19.

This chain links TRBV30 with TRBJ1-6; TRBD1 is a possible D gene (5 bases). This CDR3 region has 14 residues. Trimming stripped 4 bases from V and 6 bases from J, with 13 bases between. The germline CDR1 and CDR2 sequences are GTSNPN and SVGIG (reference sequence). This CDR3 is CAWNPGTFNSPLHF. The CDR3 coding sequence is TGTGCCTGGAACCCGGGGACTTTTAATTCACCCCTCCACTTT.

The chain is built from TRBV19 and TRBJ2-7; 10 nucleotides line up with TRBD2. CDR1 LNHDA and CDR2 SQIVND come from the germline V gene (reference sequence). With 3 bases clipped from V and 4 bases from J, the junction kept 6 bases outside the gene matches. The CDR3 totals 15 residues. CDR3 in amino acids: CASSMSASGRYEQYF. DNA of the CDR3: TGTGCCAGTAGTATGTCGGCTAGCGGGAGATACGAGCAGTACTTC.

The J gene is TRBJ2-1, the V gene TRBV3-1 (or the pseudogene TRBV3-2); 7 bases fit TRBD2. This CDR3 spans 14 amino acids. Germline V gene lookup returns CDR1 LGHDT and CDR2 YNNKEL (reference sequence). The trim removed 5 bases at V and 9 bases at J, leaving 10 bases unmatched. DNA of the CDR3: TGTGCCAGCAGCGCCCGGCGGCGGGAGACTGAGCAGTTCTTC. Protein sequence: CASSARRRETEQFF.

The CDR3 nucleotides read TGTGCCAGCAGCTGGGCCGGGACAGGTGACAATGAGCAGTTCTTC. Encoded protein: CASSWAGTGDNEQFF. The V and J genes are TRBV27 and TRBJ2-1; 8 bases agree with TRBD1. This CDR3 is 15 amino acids long. V trimming: 6 bases; J trimming: 5 bases; junction bases outside the gene matches: 9. Germline V gives CDR1 MNHEY, CDR2 SMNVEV (reference sequence).

This clone was counted ten times or more. The chain links TRBV3-1 (or the pseudogene TRBV3-2) to TRBJ2-2, with D possibly TRBD1 on 5 matching bases. Trimming pared 0 bases from V and 1 base from J, leaving 12 bases between. Germline V gene lookup returns CDR1 LGHDT and CDR2 YNNKEL (reference sequence). This CDR3 region has 17 residues. CDR3 nucleotide sequence: TGTGCCAGCAGCCAAGAAGAAAGGGGCCTGAACACCGGGGAGCTGTTTTTT. Protein: CASSQEERGLNTGELFF.

This clone was observed at least ten times. The chain links TRBV6-5 to TRBJ2-2; a weak D match, TRBD2 (6 bases). This CDR3 has 15 residues. CDR1 and CDR2 (germline): MNHEY, SVGAGI. The V and J ends lost 0 bases and 6 bases respectively, with 11 bases between them. The CDR3 nucleotides read TGTGCCAGCAGTTACTCACGCGGGGTCCCCGGGGAGCTGTTTTTT. Its protein product is CASSYSRGVPGELFF.

V usage is TRBV15 and J usage is TRBJ1-2, with TRBD1 identical over 7 bases. Trimming at V came to 0 bases and at J to 8 bases, leaving 6 bases not matched to a gene. This CDR3 spans 14 amino acids. Per germline, CDR1 LNHNV and CDR2 YYDKDF (reference sequence). This CDR3 reads CATSRDPTGLGYTF. The DNA of the CDR3 is TGTGCCACCAGCAGAGATCCGACAGGGTTGGGCTACACCTTC.

This clone was seen a handful of times. The rearrangement links TRBV6-5 to TRBJ1-3; no firm D call. Deletions cut 10 bases from V and 0 bases from J, with 10 bases between. This CDR3 spans 13 amino acids. CDR1 and CDR2 from the germline V gene are MNHEY and SVGAGI. The CDR3 DNA sequence: TGTGCCACCCACTTTTTCTCTGGAAACACCATATATTTT. This codes for CATHFFSGNTIYF.

The rearrangement joins TRBV6-6 to TRBJ2-7; tentatively, D is TRBD1 (5 bases). The length of the CDR3 is 13 residues. V was clipped by 7 bases and J by 4 bases, with 14 bases between them. Germline V gives CDR1 MNHNY, CDR2 SVGAGI (reference sequence). CDR3 sequence: CASTSRVSYEQYV. CDR3 bases: TGTGCCAGCACTTCCAGGGTTTCGTACGAGCAGTACGTC.

A single count supports this clone. The gene calls are TRBV10-2 and TRBJ1-5; the match to TRBD1 covers 7 bases. CDR1 and CDR2 (germline): WSHSY, SAAADI. This CDR3 spans 16 amino acids. Trimming at V came to 3 bases and at J to 3 bases, leaving 8 bases not matched to a gene. CDR3 coding DNA: TGCGCCAGCAGTGACACAGGGGACCTCTTCAATCAGCCCCAGCATTTT. This translates into CASSDTGDLFNQPQHF.

This chain joins TRBV29-1 and TRBJ2-2; tentative D call: TRBD1 (5 bases). The germline gives CDR1 SQVTM, CDR2 ANQGSEA. V was pared by 5 bases and J by 1 base, with 14 bases between. The CDR3 consists of 15 residues. The CDR3 DNA sequence: TGCAGCGTTTTCAAGGGCACAGGGAACACCGGGGAGCTGTTTTTT. It is translated as CSVFKGTGNTGELFF.

The V and J genes are TRBV13 and TRBJ2-2; 11 bases agree with TRBD1. CDR1 PRHDT and CDR2 FYEKMQ come from the germline V gene (reference sequence). This CDR3 contains 15 residues. Losses at the gene ends were 5 bases for V and 3 bases for J; bases not matched to a gene: 2. CDR3 in DNA: TGTGCCAGCAGCCCGGGACAGGGGGACACCGGGGAGCTGTTTTTT. Amino acids: CASSPGQGDTGELFF. Complete variable domain (other parts from reference TRBV13 and TRBJ2-2): AAGVIQSPRHLIKEKRETATLKCYPIPRHDTVYWYQQGPGQDPQFLISFYEKMQSDKGSIPDRFSAQQFSDYHSELNMSSLELGDSALYFCASSPGQGDTGELFFGEGSRLTVL.